This T cell receptor beta chain was sequenced in a study of T cell repertoires in cytomegalovirus infection. On the study more broadly: Public signatures in TCR beta pointed to CMV infection and matching HLA type. General study points: Across the ex vivo response, the dominant clonotypes were HLA-C-restricted CMV-specific TCR beta clonotypes. Frequencies of public TCR beta families were cumulated, and this identified carriers of CMV plus the relevant HLA.

TCRdb itself ran the reads through MiXCR, one entry per CDR3 protein. The repertoire has hundreds of thousands of distinct CDR3 sequences, roughly 42% of them found once; the top ten carry around two fifths. Regarding this clonotype: The antigen is not known.

V lost 3 bases, J lost 5 bases, and 14 bases lay in between. CDR3 length: 14 residues. CDR1 SEHNR and CDR2 FQNEAQ come from the germline V gene (reference sequence). This chain uses TRBV7-9 with TRBJ2-7; D may correspond to TRBD1 or TRBD2 (5 bases each). This sequence was found in a human donor in good health (CMV status not recorded). Some clones in this sample may be carry-over from other donors' samples. The sequencing here drew on cultured PBMCs, taken from culture after CMV antigen stimulation. The CDR3: CASSLGTMLDEQYF. The CDR3 region has the DNA TGTGCCAGCAGCTTGGGGACGATGCTCGACGAGCAGTACTTC.